The TCR beta chain under discussion was sequenced for a study of blood T cell repertoires in COVID-19 (dated by TCRdb to 2019 to 2021). Turning to the overall study: The collaborator samples originated in the United States, Italy and Spain and spanned the acute and convalescent phases of COVID-19. The prospective study material was composed of cDNA or gDNA derived from T cells, B-cell-depleted T cells, or PBMCs. The dataset comprised deeply sampled blood TCRbeta repertoires from subjects exposed to, actively infected with, or recovered from COVID-19. The repertoires were made available in a free public database intended to serve as a resource for research on the immune response to SARS-CoV-2. Samples came from the ongoing ImmuneRACE study (first 160 participants) plus 1,254 subjects from 6 global collaborators. Nearly every sample came with metadata listing a de-identified subject ID, COVID-19 status, age in years and sex. Where available, HLA class I and class II types were taken from metadata supplied by the sample provider and were not determined by assay-based typing.

According to the germline V gene, CDR1 reads MDHEN and CDR2 reads SYDVKM. The junction shows trimming of 3 bases on V and 4 bases on J, plus 13 bases between the germline ends. The CDR3 goes from the cysteine to the phenylalanine over 15 residues. Solely the CDR3 DNA is kept, with 45 bases framed from the first base. Another Seattle source contributed samples from volunteer blood donors who had recovered from COVID-19. Each collaborating institution followed its own protocols to collect whole blood in K2EDTA tubes. For TCRbeta analysis, collaborators shipped samples as frozen whole blood, isolated PBMCs, or DNA extracted from either of those sample types. What the work shows at the level of the full study, not this receptor alone: How much clinical and demographic metadata was included differed by source and by participant, and the metadata was provided uncurated.

The immunoSEQ Assay, a bias-controlled multiplex PCR, was used to amplify TCRbeta CDR3 regions from genomic DNA. Per the authors' processing: Within the assay, amplification of reference gene primers was used to estimate how many nucleated cells each sample contained. Sequence reads were collapsed and filtered to measure the absolute abundance of every unique TCRbeta CDR3 rearrangement. Productive Simpson clonality was computed per sample as the square root of Simpson's diversity index over productive rearrangements. The source is immuneACCESS, and TCRdb retained only in-frame sequences with V and J called. Part of the clones is not carried over; for the studies checked, unresolved V genes explain less than half of this, and the remainder is unexplained. The V and J calls and clone size come from that table; D and trimming were worked out from the DNA. Present in this sample are around 250,000 clones, 65% to 85% of which were seen just once. More than 1.5% of the sample is taken by the ten largest.

Concerning this clone itself: It lacks a known antigen. Per-nucleotide qualities are absent, and no much larger clonotype sits a single base away.

Source material: peripheral blood. This clonotype was obtained from a woman between 40 and 50 years old who had recovered from COVID-19. This chain is built from TRBV28 and TRBJ1-5; TRBD1 is a possible D gene, resting on 5 matching bases. The CDR3 protein: CASSFSRDRNQPQHF. The nucleotide sequence is given as TGTGCCAGCAGTTTTTCCAGGGATAGAAATCAGCCCCAGCATTTT. The variable domain in full, with residues beyond the CDR3 obtained from the reference TRBV28 and TRBJ1-5 genes, is DVKVTQSSRYLVKRTGEKVFLECVQDMDHENMFWYRQDPGLGLRLIYFSYDVKMKEKGDIPEGYSVSREKKERFSLILESASTNQTSMYLCASSFSRDRNQPQHFGDGTRLSIL.